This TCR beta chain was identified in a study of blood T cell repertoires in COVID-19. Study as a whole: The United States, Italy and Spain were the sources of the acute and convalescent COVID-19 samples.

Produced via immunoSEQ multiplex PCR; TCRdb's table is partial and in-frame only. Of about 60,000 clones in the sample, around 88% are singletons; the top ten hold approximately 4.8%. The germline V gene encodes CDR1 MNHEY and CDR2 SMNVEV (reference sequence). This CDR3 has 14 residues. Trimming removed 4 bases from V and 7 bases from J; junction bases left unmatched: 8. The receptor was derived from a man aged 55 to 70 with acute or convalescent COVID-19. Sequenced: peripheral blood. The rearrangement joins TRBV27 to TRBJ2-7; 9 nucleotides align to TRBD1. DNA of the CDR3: TGTGCCAGCAGTTCCTACAGGGGGCATCGGGAGCAGTACTTC. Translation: CASSSYRGHREQYF.